This TCR beta chain was sequenced for a study of shared clonotypes between healthy human individuals. Across the study: The plates for each donor numbered three CD4 naive, three CD4 memory, two CD8 naive and one CD8 memory.

The data were produced by immunoSEQ multiplex PCR, yet TCRdb's version contains in-frame clones alone and is incomplete. The profile shows 2,500,000 or so clones, roughly 93% of them singletons. This CDR3 is 17 amino acids long. CDR1 and CDR2 from the germline V gene are LNHDA and SQIVND (reference sequence). V lost 0 bases, J lost 8 bases, and 20 bases lay in between. Material: naive CD4+ T cells from PBMCs. Subset: CD45RA+ positively selected. The sequence came from a man aged 18 to 29 in good health. Some clones in this sample may be carry-over from other donors' samples. The V gene is TRBV19, the J gene TRBJ2-1, with D uncertain. The CDR3 sequence: CASSIDPRASGGDEQFF. CDR3 coding DNA: TGTGCCAGTAGTATAGATCCTAGGGCCTCAGGCGGCGATGAGCAGTTCTTC. The entire variable domain, with the rest obtained from reference TRBV19 and TRBJ2-1, is as follows: DGGITQSPKYLFRKEGQNVTLSCEQNLNHDAMYWYRQDPGQGLRLIYYSQIVNDFQKGDIAEGYSVSREKKESFPLTVTSAQKNPTAFYLCASSIDPRASGGDEQFFGPGTRLTVL.